This T cell receptor beta chain was sequenced for a study of T cell responses to AZD1222 COVID-19 vaccine (dated by TCRdb to the early 2020s). Some background on the complete study: TCR sequencing was performed for 230 to 250 trial participants, of whom about 200 were given two doses of AZD1222 and around 26 were given two doses of MenACWY control vaccine. Trial participants were enrolled by age into subgroups of 18-55, 56-69 and 70-plus years, and around 150, 28 and 57 TCR-sequenced participants, respectively, were included in these subgroups. General findings and caveats noted by the study authors: Conclusions about previously exposed vaccinees were limited because only six AZD1222 recipients were SARS-CoV-2 seropositive at baseline. In the small 56-69-year group, the increase in depth fell short of significance, most likely because of low power. Because no day 14 peak-response samples were available, repertoires were characterized only after the peak T cell response. Spike-specific TCR breadth and depth rose significantly after two AZD1222 doses compared with day 0 and with MenACWY recipients. The whole spike protein was spanned by vaccine-associated CD4 TCRs, and dominant responses were seen in regions 160-218 and 743-854. Participants were mostly white British and included more females than males, and it was suggested by the authors that clonal diversity may have been underestimated. Reportedly, close to half of the unique spike-specific TCRs recognized epitopes lying outside the regions that are mutated in the B.1.351 and B.1.1.7 variants.

In the germline V gene, CDR1 corresponds to SGDLS and CDR2 to YYNGEE. The cysteine opens and the phenylalanine closes a CDR3 of 14 amino acids. CDR3 DNA is the only sequence kept; it has 42 bases, read in frame from the first base. Trimming at the junction amounts to 4 bases on V and 6 bases on J, and the germline ends lie 13 bases apart. The time point label on this specimen signifies: about 28 days (+/-7) after the second vaccine dose. Because spike-specific TCR depth and breadth did not differ between the two schedules, AZD1222 recipients who got a second dose at roughly 4 weeks were pooled with those who got a second dose at roughly 12 weeks. Vaccinee samples came from UK trials COV001 and COV002, including a single-blind randomized controlled phase 2/3 trial of AZD1222 (ChAdOx1 nCoV-19) in healthy adults. Trial participant PBMC samples were collected at day 0 and day 28 after the second dose for TCRbeta chain sequencing.

The CDR3 regions of human TCRbeta chains were analyzed by immunosequencing. On the authors' methods: TCRs in the repertoires were matched against a reference library of SARS-CoV-2-specific TCRs that had been generated with the MIRA antigen-specificity platform. Breadth meant the fraction of unique TCRs that were SARS-CoV-2-associated, whereas depth meant the fraction of total T cells that were SARS-CoV-2-associated. Using the MIRA data, each spike-specific TCR was mapped to the spike region that the TCR reacts to and placed in a CD4 or CD8 class. Log10-transformed breadth and depth values were compared by one-way ANOVA with Sidak's multiple comparisons tests. As stored in TCRdb, this immuneACCESS dataset retains in-frame rearrangements with V and J assigned. A fraction of the clones does not appear; measured against another copy, unresolved V genes explain less than half of the discrepancy, and the remainder lacks a known reason. The DNA gave D and trimming, while V, J and clone size come from that table. The sample includes 120,000 or so clones, with approximately 90% observed a single time. Approximately 7.1% of the sample is taken by the ten largest.

Concerning this clone: Its antigen is not yet known. Base-call qualities are not available, and no considerably larger clone is one nucleotide away.

The V and J genes are TRBV9 and TRBJ2-2; the D gene is unclear. The clonotype was recovered from an adult who received the AZD1222 COVID-19 vaccine. Source: peripheral blood, taken 28 days after the second AZD1222 dose. Here the CDR3 is given as CASSSNDGSGELFF. The sequenced DNA is TGTGCCAGCAGCTCAAACGACGGGTCCGGGGAGCTGTTTTTT.